One and the same sample provided the 11 T cell receptor beta chains below, sequenced in a study of beta chain features in type 1 diabetes. As every portion of the isolated RNA was reverse transcribed, the sequencing read expressed TCRB transcripts. Profiled with immunoSEQ multiplex PCR; TCRdb holds only in-frame clones, not every one. Of hundreds of thousands of clones listed, about 29% are singletons. Sequenced material: naive CD4+ T cells from blood. The receptors come from a man between 18 and 35 years old in good health.

In its sample, this clone was seen a few times. The chain combines TRBV5-1 with TRBJ2-2; D not resolved. Between the trimmed V and J ends, which lost 0 bases and 4 bases, there was a span of 7 bases. CDR1 and CDR2 (germline): SGHRS, YFSETQ. The CDR3 is 14 residues long. CDR3 nucleotides: TGCGCCAGCAGCTTGGGCGTTCCCACCGGGGAGCTGTTTTTT. Translated, it gives CASSLGVPTGELFF.

The V gene is TRBV5-1, the J gene TRBJ1-1; D possibly corresponds to TRBD1 (5 bases). Germline V CDR1 and CDR2: SGHRS, YFSETQ. V was cut by 1 base and J by 2 bases, with 9 bases left in between. The CDR3 sequence is 14 residues long. CDR3 sequence reads: CASSLWTTNTEAFF. The CDR3 DNA reads as TGCGCCAGCAGCTTGTGGACAACAAACACTGAAGCTTTCTTT.

The V and J genes are TRBV29-1 and TRBJ2-7; D is uncertain. Germline lookup yields CDR1 SQVTM and CDR2 ANQGSEA. Trimming took 2 bases from V and 3 from J, leaving 5 bases between them. The CDR3 covers 11 residues. This CDR3 is CSVETNYEQYF. In DNA, the CDR3 is TGCAGCGTTGAAACCAACTACGAGCAGTACTTC.

V gene TRBV19 combines with J gene TRBJ2-5, with 8 bases matching TRBD2. Germline lookup yields CDR1 LNHDA and CDR2 SQIVND (reference sequence). The CDR3 covers 14 residues. V shed 4 bases and J 3 bases; nucleotides not matched to a gene: 4. DNA for the CDR3: TGTGCCAGTAGTAATAGAGCGGGAGAAGAGACCCAGTACTTC. Translation gives CASSNRAGEETQYF.

V is TRBV7-2 and J is TRBJ1-5, with a weak D call TRBD1 (5 bases). Trimming took off 5 bases at V and 7 bases at J, with 12 bases between the two ends. Germline assignment: CDR1 SGHTA and CDR2 FQGNSA. There are 13 residues in the CDR3. The CDR3 DNA reads as TGTGCCAGCAGCCCGAGCAGGGAACAGCCCCAGCATTTT. Protein product: CASSPSREQPQHF.

This chain links TRBV15 with TRBJ2-3, with a possible D match to TRBD2 (5 bases). Germline V gene data show CDR1 as LNHNV and CDR2 as YYDKDF (reference sequence). Trimming shortened V by 0 bases and J by 8 bases, and 12 bases separated the two germline ends. The CDR3 runs 14 residues. The CDR3 DNA is TGTGCCACCAGCAGAGATCGAGCTGAGGGTACGCAGTATTTT. As protein: CATSRDRAEGTQYF.

The rearrangement joins TRBV30 to TRBJ2-1; 13 bases line up with TRBD2. The ends lost 0 bases at V and 8 bases at J; junction bases unmatched: 13. CDR3 length equals 18 residues. CDR1 GTSNPN and CDR2 SVGIG come from the germline V gene (reference sequence). CDR3 sequence: CAWSVRGGLAGEAYEQFF. Written as DNA, the CDR3 is TGTGCCTGGAGTGTAAGGGGAGGACTAGCGGGAGAGGCGTATGAGCAGTTCTTC.

The rearrangement links TRBV5-1 to TRBJ1-2, with D possibly TRBD1 on 6 matching bases. V was shortened by 0 bases and J by 0 bases, with 12 bases between the two germline ends. The CDR3 is 16 residues long. CDR1 and CDR2 (germline): SGHRS, YFSETQ. The CDR3 loop is CASSLDLDRANYGYTF. CDR3 DNA: TGCGCCAGCAGCTTGGACCTGGACAGAGCTAACTATGGCTACACCTTC.

A note on this clone: This sample includes further DNA sequences coding for the same CDR3. Here the CDR3 reads CASSSTGSTDTQYF. The CDR3 coding sequence is TGTGCCAGCAGCTCCACAGGGAGCACAGATACGCAGTATTTT. The chain uses TRBV7-2 and TRBJ2-3; weak D call: TRBD1 (6 bases). The CDR3 is 14 amino acids. V was clipped by 4 bases and J by 0 bases, with 8 bases between them. CDR1 is SGHTA, CDR2 FQGNSA, per germline.

This rearrangement joins TRBV7-9 to TRBJ1-1, with TRBD1 as a possible D gene (6 bases). This CDR3 is 15 amino acids long. Germline CDR1 and CDR2: SEHNR and FQNEAQ (reference sequence). Trimming removed 6 bases from V and 1 base from J, with 15 bases in between. The CDR3 loop reads CASSPPGGQNTEAFF. In DNA, the CDR3 is TGTGCCAGCAGTCCCCCGGGGGGGCAGAACACTGAAGCTTTCTTT.

This clone was counted only a few times. The CDR3 sequence is CASSAGTGTGANVLTF. CDR3 in DNA: TGTGCCAGCTCAGCCGGGACAGGGACCGGGGCCAACGTCCTGACTTTC. This rearrangement joins TRBV18 to TRBJ2-6, with TRBD1 identical over 9 bases. The V segment lost 5 bases and the J segment 4 bases; nucleotides outside the gene matches: 6. Germline CDR1 is KGHSH and CDR2 is LQKENI. This CDR3 is built from 16 residues.